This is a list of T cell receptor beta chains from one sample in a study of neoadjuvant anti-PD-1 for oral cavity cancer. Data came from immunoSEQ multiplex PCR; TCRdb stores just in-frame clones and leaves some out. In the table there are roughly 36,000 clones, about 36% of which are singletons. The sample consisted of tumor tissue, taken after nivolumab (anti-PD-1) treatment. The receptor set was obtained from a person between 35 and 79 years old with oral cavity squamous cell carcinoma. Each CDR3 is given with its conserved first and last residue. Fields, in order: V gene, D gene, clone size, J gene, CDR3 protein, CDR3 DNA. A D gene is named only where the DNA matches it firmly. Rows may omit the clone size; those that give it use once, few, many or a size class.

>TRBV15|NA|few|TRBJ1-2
CATSDGQNYGYTF
TGTGCCACCAGCGACGGACAGAACTATGGCTACACCTTC
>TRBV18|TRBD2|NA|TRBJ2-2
CASSRTTSGYTGELFF
TGTGCCAGCTCACGGACGACTAGCGGATACACCGGGGAGCTGTTTTTT
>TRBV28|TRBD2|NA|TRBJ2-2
CASTWIAGVGTGELFF
TGTGCCAGCACTTGGATAGCGGGAGTTGGTACCGGGGAGCTGTTTTTT
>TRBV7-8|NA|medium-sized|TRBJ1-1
CASAAGTMNTEAFF
TGTGCCAGCGCCGCCGGGACTATGAACACTGAAGCTTTCTTT
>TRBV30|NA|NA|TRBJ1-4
CAWSLAFATNEKLFF
TGTGCCTGGAGCCTCGCATTTGCAACTAATGAAAAACTGTTTTTT
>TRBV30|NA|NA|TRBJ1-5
CAWSVRENQPQHF
TGTGCTTGGAGTGTAAGGGAAAATCAGCCCCAGCATTTT
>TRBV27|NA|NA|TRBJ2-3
CASSYRVSTDTQYF
TGTGCCAGCAGTTACCGCGTTAGCACAGATACGCAGTATTTT
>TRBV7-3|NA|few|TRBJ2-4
CASSPGGSKNIQYF
TGTGCCAGCAGTCCAGGGGGGTCCAAAAACATTCAGTACTTC
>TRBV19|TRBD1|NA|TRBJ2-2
CASQRQGMRGGELFF
TGTGCCAGTCAACGACAGGGGATGCGCGGCGGGGAGCTGTTTTTT
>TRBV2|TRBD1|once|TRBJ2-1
CASSAMSTGNNEQFF
TGTGCCAGCAGTGCCATGTCGACAGGGAACAATGAGCAGTTCTTC
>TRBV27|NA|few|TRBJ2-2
CASYRANTGELFF
TGTGCCAGTTACAGGGCGAACACCGGGGAGCTGTTTTTT
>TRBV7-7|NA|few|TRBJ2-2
CASSFGRENTGELFF
TGTGCCAGCAGCTTCGGACGGGAGAACACCGGGGAGCTGTTTTTT
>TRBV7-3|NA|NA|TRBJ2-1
CASSPERDHPYNEQFF
TGTGCCAGCAGCCCGGAACGGGACCACCCGTACAATGAGCAGTTCTTC
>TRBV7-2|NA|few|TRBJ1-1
CASSLVTMNTEAFF
TGTGCCAGCAGCTTAGTCACAATGAACACTGAAGCTTTCTTT
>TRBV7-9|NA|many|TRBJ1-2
CASSLAGRSYGYTF
TGTGCCAGCAGCTTAGCCGGCAGGTCCTATGGCTACACCTTC
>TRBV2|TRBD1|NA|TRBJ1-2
CASTQGAGYGYTF
TGTGCCAGCACGCAGGGGGCAGGGTATGGCTACACCTTC
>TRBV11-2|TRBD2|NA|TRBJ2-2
CASSETGTSNTGELFF
TGTGCCAGCAGCGAAACCGGGACTAGTAACACCGGGGAGCTGTTTTTT
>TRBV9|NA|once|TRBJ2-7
CASSVAGRSEQYF
TGTGCCAGCAGCGTAGCTGGCAGGAGCGAGCAGTACTTC
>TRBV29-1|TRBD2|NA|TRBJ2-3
CSVEWLAGSATDTQYF
TGCAGCGTTGAGTGGCTAGCGGGGAGCGCCACAGATACGCAGTATTTT
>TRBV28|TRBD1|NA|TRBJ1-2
CASSRGGADYGYTF
TGTGCCAGCAGTAGAGGGGGCGCGGACTATGGCTACACCTTC
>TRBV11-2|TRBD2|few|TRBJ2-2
CASSRSYSGSSTGELFF
TGTGCCAGCAGCCGCTCTTATAGCGGGAGCAGCACCGGGGAGCTGTTTTTT
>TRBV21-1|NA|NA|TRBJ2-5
CASSPSRGQEETQYF
TGTGCCAGCAGCCCCAGCAGGGGACAAGAGGAGACCCAGTACTTC
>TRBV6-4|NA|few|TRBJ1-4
CARLQCLNEKLFF
TGTGCCAGATTACAGTGCCTTAATGAAAAACTGTTTTTT
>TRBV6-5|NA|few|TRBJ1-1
CASSYQISTEAFF
TGTGCCAGCAGTTACCAGATTTCGACTGAAGCTTTCTTT
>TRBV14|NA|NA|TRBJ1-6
CASSQDGVRISPLHF
TGTGCCAGCAGCCAAGATGGCGTACGGATCTCACCCCTCCACTTT
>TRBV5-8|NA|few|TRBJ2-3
CASSLREPDTQYF
TGTGCCAGCAGTCTCAGGGAACCAGATACGCAGTATTTT
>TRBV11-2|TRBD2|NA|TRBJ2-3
CASSLAGAGVGTDTQYF
TGTGCCAGCAGCTTAGCAGGAGCGGGAGTCGGCACAGATACGCAGTATTTT
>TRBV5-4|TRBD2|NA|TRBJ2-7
CAPPPGRAHEQYF
TGTGCCCCCCCTCCCGGGAGGGCCCACGAGCAGTACTTC
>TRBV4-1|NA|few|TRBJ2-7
CASTPTLLSYEQYF
TGCGCCAGCACCCCCACCCTACTTTCCTACGAGCAGTACTTC
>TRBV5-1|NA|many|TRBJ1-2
CASSLAYIDYGYTF
TGCGCCAGCAGCTTGGCCTACATCGACTATGGCTACACCTTC
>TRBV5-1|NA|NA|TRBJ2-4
CASSLVGPAKNIQYF
TGCGCCAGCAGCTTGGTTGGGCCAGCCAAAAACATTCAGTACTTC
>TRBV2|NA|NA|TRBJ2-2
CASSIYTGELFF
TGTGCCAGCAGTATTTACACCGGGGAGCTGTTTTTT
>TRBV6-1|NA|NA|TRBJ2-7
CASSEFPLGSYEQYF
TGTGCCAGCAGTGAATTTCCCCTAGGGTCCTACGAGCAGTACTTC
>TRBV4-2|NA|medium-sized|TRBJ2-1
CASSHLDNEQFF
TGTGCCAGCAGCCACCTGGACAATGAGCAGTTCTTC
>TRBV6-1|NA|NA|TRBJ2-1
CASSPGPDYNEQFF
TGTGCCAGCAGCCCGGGACCAGACTACAATGAGCAGTTCTTC
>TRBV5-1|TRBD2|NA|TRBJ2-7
CASSLSGTSRYEQYF
TGCGCCAGCAGCTTGAGTGGGACTAGCCGTTACGAGCAGTACTTC
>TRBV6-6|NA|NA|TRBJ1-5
CASSYSQNQPQHF
TGTGCCAGCAGTTACAGCCAAAATCAGCCCCAGCATTTT
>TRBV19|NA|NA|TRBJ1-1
CASQPQASTEAFF
TGTGCCAGTCAGCCCCAGGCGAGCACTGAAGCTTTCTTT
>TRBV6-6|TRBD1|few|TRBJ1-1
CASEGQGGGTEAFF
TGTGCCAGCGAGGGACAGGGAGGGGGCACTGAAGCTTTCTTT
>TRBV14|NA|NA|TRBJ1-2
CASSQGSDYGYTF
TGTGCCAGCAGCCAAGGGTCAGACTATGGCTACACCTTC
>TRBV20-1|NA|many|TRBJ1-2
CSARVDYGYTF
TGCAGTGCTAGAGTAGACTATGGCTACACCTTC
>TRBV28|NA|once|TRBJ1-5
CASNYQPQHF
TGTGCCAGCAACTATCAGCCCCAGCATTTT
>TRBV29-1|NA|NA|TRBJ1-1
CSVVRDRNTEAFF
TGCAGCGTTGTCAGGGATAGGAACACTGAAGCTTTCTTT
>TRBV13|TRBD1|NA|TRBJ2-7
CASSWPGTGVYEQYF
TGTGCCAGCAGCTGGCCCGGGACAGGGGTTTACGAGCAGTACTTC
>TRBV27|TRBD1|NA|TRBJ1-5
CASSLSGTGGLQPQHF
TGTGCCAGCAGTTTATCGGGGACAGGGGGCCTTCAGCCCCAGCATTTT
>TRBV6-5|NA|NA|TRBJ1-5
CASSQTVPARQPQHF
TGTGCCAGCAGTCAGACAGTCCCAGCCAGACAGCCCCAGCATTTT
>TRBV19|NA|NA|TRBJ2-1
CASTAIEKGEQFF
TGTGCCAGTACCGCCATAGAGAAGGGTGAGCAGTTCTTC
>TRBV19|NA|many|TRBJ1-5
CASSIQGMNQPQHF
TGTGCCAGTAGTATACAGGGTATGAATCAGCCCCAGCATTTT
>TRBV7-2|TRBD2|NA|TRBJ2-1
CASSILAQRESEQFF
TGTGCCAGCAGCATCCTAGCCCAGCGGGAAAGTGAGCAGTTCTTC
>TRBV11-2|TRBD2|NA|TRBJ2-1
CASSLSVAGGNEQFF
TGTGCCAGCAGCCTCAGCGTAGCGGGGGGTAATGAGCAGTTCTTC
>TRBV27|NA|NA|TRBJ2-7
CASSFGTGTRDEQYF
TGTGCCAGCAGTTTTGGCACTGGAACGCGAGACGAGCAGTACTTC
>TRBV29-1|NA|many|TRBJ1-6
CSALDNYNSPLHF
TGCAGCGCCCTGGACAACTATAATTCACCCCTCCACTTT
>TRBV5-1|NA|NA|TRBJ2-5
CASSLDRETQYF
TGCGCCAGCAGCTTGGACAGAGAGACCCAGTACTTC
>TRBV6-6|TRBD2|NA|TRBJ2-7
CASSYSRAGAYEQYF
TGTGCCAGCAGTTACTCGAGGGCGGGGGCCTACGAGCAGTACTTC
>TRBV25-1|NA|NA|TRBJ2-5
CASSEKKPAGETQYF
TGTGCCAGCAGTGAAAAGAAACCCGCCGGGGAGACCCAGTACTTC
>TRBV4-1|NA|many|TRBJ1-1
CASSQVGGMNTEAFF
TGCGCCAGCAGCCAAGTGGGAGGTATGAACACTGAAGCTTTCTTT
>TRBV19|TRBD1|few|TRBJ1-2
CASRPPRDRLYGYTF
TGTGCCAGTAGACCCCCCCGGGACAGGCTATATGGCTACACCTTC
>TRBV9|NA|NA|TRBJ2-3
CASSPHIWEWGHHTDTQYF
TGTGCCAGCAGCCCCCACATATGGGAGTGGGGACATCACACAGATACGCAGTATTTT